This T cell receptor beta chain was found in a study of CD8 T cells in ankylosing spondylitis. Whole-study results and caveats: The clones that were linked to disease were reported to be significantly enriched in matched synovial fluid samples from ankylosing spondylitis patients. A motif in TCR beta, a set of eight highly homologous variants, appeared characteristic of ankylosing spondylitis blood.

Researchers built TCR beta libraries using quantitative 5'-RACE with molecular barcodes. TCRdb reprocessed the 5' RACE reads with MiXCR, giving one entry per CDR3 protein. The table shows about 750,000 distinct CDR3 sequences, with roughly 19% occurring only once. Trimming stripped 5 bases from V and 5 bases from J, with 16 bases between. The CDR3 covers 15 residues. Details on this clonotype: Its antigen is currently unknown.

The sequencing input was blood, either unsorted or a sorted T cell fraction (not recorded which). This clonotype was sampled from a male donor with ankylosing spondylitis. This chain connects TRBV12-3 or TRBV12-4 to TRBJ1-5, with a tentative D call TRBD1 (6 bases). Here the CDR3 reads CASSVTGFSDQPQHF. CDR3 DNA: TGTGCCAGCAGTGTTACAGGGTTTTCAGATCAGCCCCAGCATTTT.